The sequence of this T cell receptor (beta chain) was determined in a study of monozygotic twins with inflammatory bowel disease. Findings of the study overall: There were differing immunosuppressive treatments, which may have added variability to patient repertoires. In these data, no single strong IBD-associated signal or clonotype received support.

From its re-call of the 5' RACE reads, TCRdb lists each CDR3 protein once, without DNA. The sample includes about 350,000 distinct CDR3 sequences. CDR3 length: 13 residues. As concerns this clonotype: What it binds is not known.

This chain joins TRBV12-3 or TRBV12-4 and TRBJ2-3; the D call from TCRdb, TRBD1, cannot be confirmed without DNA. This TCR was recovered from a human donor with ulcerative colitis or Crohn's disease, or a healthy co-twin of an affected twin (not recorded which). The specimen sequenced was blood. This CDR3 is CASSPVRVDTQYF.